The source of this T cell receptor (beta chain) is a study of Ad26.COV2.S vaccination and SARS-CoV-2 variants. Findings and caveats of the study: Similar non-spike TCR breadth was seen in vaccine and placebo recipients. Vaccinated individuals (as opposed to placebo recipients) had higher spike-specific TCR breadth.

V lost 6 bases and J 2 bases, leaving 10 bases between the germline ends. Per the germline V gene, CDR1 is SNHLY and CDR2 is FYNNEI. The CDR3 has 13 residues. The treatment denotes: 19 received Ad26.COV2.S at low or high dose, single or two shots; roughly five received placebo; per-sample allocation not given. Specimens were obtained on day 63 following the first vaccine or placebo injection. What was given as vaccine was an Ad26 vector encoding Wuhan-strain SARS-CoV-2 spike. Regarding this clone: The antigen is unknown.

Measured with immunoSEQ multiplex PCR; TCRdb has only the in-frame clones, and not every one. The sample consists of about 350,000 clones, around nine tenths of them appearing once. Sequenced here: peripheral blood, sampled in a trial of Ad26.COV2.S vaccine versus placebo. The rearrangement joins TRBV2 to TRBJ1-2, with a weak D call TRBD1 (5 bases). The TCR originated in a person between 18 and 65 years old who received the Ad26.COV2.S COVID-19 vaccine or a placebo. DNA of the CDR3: TGTGCCAGCAGCGGGGGGGTCAACTATGGCTACACCTTC. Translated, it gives CASSGGVNYGYTF.